The sequence of this T cell receptor beta chain was determined in a study of shared clonotypes between healthy human individuals. Study-wide points: Blood alone was sampled, and tissue repertoires likely differ.

J lost 5 bases, V lost 3 bases, and 3 bases had no gene match. This CDR3 is built from 14 residues. Germline CDR1 is SGDLS and CDR2 is YYNGEE. The table came from immunoSEQ multiplex PCR; TCRdb's copy has only in-frame clones and leaves some out. The sample carries over 750,000 clones, about 96% recorded once. Details on this clone: What it recognizes is unknown.

As defined, naive CD8 cells were CD45RO-negative and positively selected for CCR7, with terminally differentiated effector memory CD45RA+ cells excluded. Sequenced sample: naive CD8+ T cells sorted from blood. The chain joins TRBV9 to TRBJ2-5, with 11 nucleotides matching TRBD2. The sequence was collected from a man aged 25-45 years in good health. The CDR3 protein is CASSATSGIETQYF. Here the CDR3 DNA reads TGTGCCAGCAGCGCGACTAGCGGGATTGAGACCCAGTACTTC.